These T cell receptor beta chains were read from a single sample in a study of T-cell memory formation after mild COVID-19. TCRdb reprocessed the 5' RACE reads via MiXCR and lists one record per CDR3 protein. The data contain some 350,000 distinct CDR3 sequences, 10% to 15% of them seen just once; the ten biggest clones take up roughly a fifth. Sequencing was performed on PBMCs or a T cell subset sorted from them (not recorded which). These receptors all stem from a man younger than 30 who had mild COVID-19 (a few samples of this study predate the infection). Cell type and time point are not known. Each CDR3 is given with its conserved first and last residue. D genes are given only for firm matches. Part of the rows lack a size; the others show once, few, many or a class for expanded clones.

CASSFTPNQPQHF	TGTGCCAGCAGCTTTACGCCGAATCAGCCCCAGCATTTT	TRBJ1-5	NA	TRBV7-9	NA
CASSQRTFPFEQFF	TGTGCCAGCAGCCAGCGGACCTTCCCTTTTGAGCAGTTCTTC	TRBJ2-1	NA	TRBV4-2	few
CATSDGGGAYNEQFF	TGTGCCACCAGTGATGGTGGGGGGGCCTACAATGAGCAGTTCTTC	TRBJ2-1	TRBD2	TRBV24-1	few
CATSRESGEQFF	TGTGCCACCAGCAGAGAAAGCGGTGAGCAGTTCTTC	TRBJ2-1	NA	TRBV15	NA
CASSADGFSNYGYTF	TGCGCCAGCAGCGCGGACGGATTTTCTAACTATGGCTACACCTTC	TRBJ1-2	NA	TRBV5-1	many
CASSAGPSTDTQYF	TGTGCCAGCAGCGCCGGTCCTAGCACAGATACGCAGTATTTT	TRBJ2-3	NA	TRBV6-1	NA
CASTQPHGRGNQPQHF	TGTGCCAGCACCCAACCTCACGGCCGCGGCAATCAGCCCCAGCATTTT	TRBJ1-5	NA	TRBV6-6	few
CASSIKGDTEAFF	TGTGCCAGTAGTATTAAGGGCGACACTGAAGCTTTCTTT	TRBJ1-1	NA	TRBV19	few
CSAREGEKLFF	TGCAGTGCTAGAGAGGGAGAAAAACTGTTTTTT	TRBJ1-4	NA	TRBV20-1	few
CASSPTSPRSGTQYF	TGTGCCAGCAGCCCGACAAGTCCGAGATCGGGGACCCAGTACTTC	TRBJ2-5	NA	TRBV7-7	NA
CASRAGGLTDTQYF	TGTGCCAGCAGGGCGGGGGGGCTGACAGATACGCAGTATTTT	TRBJ2-3	TRBD2	TRBV6-6	few
CASSLNPLSNEQFF	TGTGCCAGCAGTTTAAATCCACTCTCCAATGAGCAGTTCTTC	TRBJ2-1	NA	TRBV12-3/TRBV12-4	NA
CASNPGGNTGELFF	TGCGCCAGCAATCCAGGGGGAAACACCGGGGAGCTGTTTTTT	TRBJ2-2	TRBD1	TRBV5-1	many
CASSSGGRTYGYTF	TGTGCCAGCAGTTCGGGGGGCAGAACTTATGGCTACACCTTC	TRBJ1-2	NA	TRBV28	NA
CASTGQGVFTDTQYF	TGTGCCAGCACCGGGCAAGGCGTTTTCACAGATACGCAGTATTTT	TRBJ2-3	NA	TRBV11-2	NA
CSARDGRSPNGYTF	TGCAGTGCTAGAGATGGCCGGTCCCCTAATGGCTACACCTTC	TRBJ1-2	NA	TRBV20-1	many
CSARAGAYNSPLHF	TGCAGTGCTAGGGCGGGAGCCTATAATTCACCCCTCCACTTT	TRBJ1-6	NA	TRBV20-1	many
CASSFTAYSNQPQHF	TGTGCCAGCAGTTTTACAGCTTATAGCAATCAGCCCCAGCATTTT	TRBJ1-5	NA	TRBV28	NA
CASSYSRGTFF	TGTGCCAGCAGTTATTCCCGGGGGACTTTCTTT	TRBJ1-1	NA	TRBV28	NA
CASRLREAYNSPLHF	TGTGCCAGCAGACTCAGGGAGGCGTATAATTCACCCCTCCACTTT	TRBJ1-6	NA	TRBV6-6	many
CASSPYTDTQYF	TGTGCCAGCAGCCCTTACACAGATACGCAGTATTTT	TRBJ2-3	NA	TRBV7-2	many
CASSPQRRSGEETQYF	TGTGCCAGCAGCCCCCAAAGGAGGTCCGGGGAAGAGACCCAGTACTTC	TRBJ2-5	NA	TRBV6-5	few